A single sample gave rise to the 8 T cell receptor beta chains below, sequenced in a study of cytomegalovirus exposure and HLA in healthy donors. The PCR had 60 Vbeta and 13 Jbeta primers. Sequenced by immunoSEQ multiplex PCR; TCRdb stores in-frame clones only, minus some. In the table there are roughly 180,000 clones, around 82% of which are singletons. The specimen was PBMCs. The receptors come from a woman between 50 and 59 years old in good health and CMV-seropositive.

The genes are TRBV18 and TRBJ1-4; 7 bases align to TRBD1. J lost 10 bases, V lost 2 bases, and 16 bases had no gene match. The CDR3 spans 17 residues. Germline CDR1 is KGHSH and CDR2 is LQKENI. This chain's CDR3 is CASSPDGTARFRGKLFF. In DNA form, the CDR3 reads TGTGCCAGCTCACCAGATGGGACAGCTCGCTTTAGGGGAAAACTGTTTTTT.

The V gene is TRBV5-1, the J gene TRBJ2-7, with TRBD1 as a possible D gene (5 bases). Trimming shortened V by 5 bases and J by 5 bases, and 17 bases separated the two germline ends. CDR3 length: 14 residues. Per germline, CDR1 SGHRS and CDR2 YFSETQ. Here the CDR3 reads CASSQGRQSDEQYF. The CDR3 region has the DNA TGCGCCAGCAGTCAGGGCCGGCAGTCCGACGAGCAGTACTTC. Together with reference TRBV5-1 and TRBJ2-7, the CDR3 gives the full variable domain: KAGVTQTPRYLIKTRGQQVTLSCSPISGHRSVSWYQQTPGQGLQFLFEYFSETQRNKGNFPGRFSGRQFSNSRSEMNVSTLELGDSALYLCASSQGRQSDEQYFGPGTRLTVT.

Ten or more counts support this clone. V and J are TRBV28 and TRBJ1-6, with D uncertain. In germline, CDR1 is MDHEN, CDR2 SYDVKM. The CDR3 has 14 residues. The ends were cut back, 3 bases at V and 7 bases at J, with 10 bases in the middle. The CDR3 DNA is TGTGCCAGCAGTTTCACAGCTTCAAATTCACCCCTCCACTTT. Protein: CASSFTASNSPLHF. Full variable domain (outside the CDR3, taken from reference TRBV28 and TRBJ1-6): DVKVTQSSRYLVKRTGEKVFLECVQDMDHENMFWYRQDPGLGLRLIYFSYDVKMKEKGDIPEGYSVSREKKERFSLILESASTNQTSMYLCASSFTASNSPLHFGNGTRLTVT.

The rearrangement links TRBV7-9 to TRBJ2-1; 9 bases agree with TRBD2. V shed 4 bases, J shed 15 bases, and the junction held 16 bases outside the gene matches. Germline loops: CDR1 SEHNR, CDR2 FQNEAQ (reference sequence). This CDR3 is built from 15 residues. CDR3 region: CASSSWTSEILGPFF. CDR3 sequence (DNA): TGTGCCAGCAGCTCATGGACTAGCGAAATACTGGGTCCGTTCTTC.

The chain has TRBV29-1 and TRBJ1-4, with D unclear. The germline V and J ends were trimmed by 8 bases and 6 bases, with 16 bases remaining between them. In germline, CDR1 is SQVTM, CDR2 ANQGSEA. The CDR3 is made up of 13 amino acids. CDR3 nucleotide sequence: TGCAGCCCTAAGAGGCAGAGGGATGAAAAACTGTTTTTT. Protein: CSPKRQRDEKLFF.

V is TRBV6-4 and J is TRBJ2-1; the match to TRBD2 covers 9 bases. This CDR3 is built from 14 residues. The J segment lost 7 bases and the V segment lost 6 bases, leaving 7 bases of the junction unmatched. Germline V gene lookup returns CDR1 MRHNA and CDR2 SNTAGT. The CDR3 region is CASSPSGERNEQFF. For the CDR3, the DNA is TGTGCCAGCAGCCCTAGCGGGGAAAGGAATGAGCAGTTCTTC.

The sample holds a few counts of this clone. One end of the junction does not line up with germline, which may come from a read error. CDR3 protein: CSSSFKGQTRRYF. CDR3 nucleotides: TGTTCCAGCAGCTTTAAGGGGCAAACGAGAAGGTACTTC. The rearrangement joins TRBV7-9 to TRBJ2-7, with D possibly TRBD1 on 5 matching bases. Germline CDR1 SEHNR, CDR2 FQNEAQ (reference sequence). CDR3 length: 13 amino acids.

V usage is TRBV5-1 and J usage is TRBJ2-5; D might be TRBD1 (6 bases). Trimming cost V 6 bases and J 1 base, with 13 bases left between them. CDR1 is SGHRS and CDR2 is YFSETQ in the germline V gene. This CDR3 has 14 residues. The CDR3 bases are TGCGCCAGCACCCCGGGACACTTCCAAGAGACCCAGTACTTC. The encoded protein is CASTPGHFQETQYF. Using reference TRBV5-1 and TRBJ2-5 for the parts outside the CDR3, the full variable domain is KAGVTQTPRYLIKTRGQQVTLSCSPISGHRSVSWYQQTPGQGLQFLFEYFSETQRNKGNFPGRFSGRQFSNSRSEMNVSTLELGDSALYLCASTPGHFQETQYFGPGTRLLVL.